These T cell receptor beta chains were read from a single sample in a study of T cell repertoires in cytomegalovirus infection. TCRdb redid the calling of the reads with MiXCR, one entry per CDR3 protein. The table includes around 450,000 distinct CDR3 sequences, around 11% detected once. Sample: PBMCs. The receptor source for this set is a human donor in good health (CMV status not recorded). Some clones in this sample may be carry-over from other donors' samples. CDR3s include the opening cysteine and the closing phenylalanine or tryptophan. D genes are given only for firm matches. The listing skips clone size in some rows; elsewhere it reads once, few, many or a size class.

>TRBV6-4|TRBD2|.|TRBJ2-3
TGTGCCAGCAGAATGGCGGGAGGAGATACGCAGTATTTT
CASRMAGGDTQYF
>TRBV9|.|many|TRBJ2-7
TGTGCCAGCAGCGCGGACAGCGATTCCTACGAGCAGTACTTC
CASSADSDSYEQYF
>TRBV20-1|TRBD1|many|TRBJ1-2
TGCAGTGCTAGACGCTACAGGGGGCCGGGTGGCTACACCTTC
CSARRYRGPGGYTF
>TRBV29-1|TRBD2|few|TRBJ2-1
TGCAGCGTTGAAGGGACTAGTGATGAGCAGTTCTTC
CSVEGTSDEQFF
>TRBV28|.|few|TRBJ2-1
TGTGCCAGTTACGGAGGACTTGCTTACAATGAGCAGTTCTTC
CASYGGLAYNEQFF
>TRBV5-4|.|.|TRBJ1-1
TGTGCCAGCAGTAATGACTGGGAAGGGGCTGAAGCTTTCTTT
CASSNDWEGAEAFF
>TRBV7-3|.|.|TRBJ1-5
TGTGCCAGCAGCCCCGGGACGGTCCGCAATCAGCCCCAGCATTTT
CASSPGTVRNQPQHF
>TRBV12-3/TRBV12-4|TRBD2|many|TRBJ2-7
TGTGCCAGCAGTTTGGCGGGAGCCTACGAGCAGTACTTC
CASSLAGAYEQYF
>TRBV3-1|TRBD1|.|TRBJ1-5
TGTGCCAGCAGCCAAGATTTGGCGACAGGGGGGGTCCAGCCCCAGCATTTT
CASSQDLATGGVQPQHF
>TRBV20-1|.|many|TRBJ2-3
TGCAGCTCGGCTCAGGATACGCAGTATTTT
CSSAQDTQYF
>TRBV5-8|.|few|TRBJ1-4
TGTGCCAGCAGCTTGGAGGGCGTCGGGTCGACTAATGAAAAACTGTTTTTT
CASSLEGVGSTNEKLFF
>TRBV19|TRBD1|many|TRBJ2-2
TGTGCCACTTACTTTCCGGGACAGCAAAACACCGGGGAGCTGTTTTTT
CATYFPGQQNTGELFF
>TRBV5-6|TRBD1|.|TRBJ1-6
TGTGCCAGCAGCTTTGGGACAGGGGATAAACATTCACCCCTCCACTTT
CASSFGTGDKHSPLHF
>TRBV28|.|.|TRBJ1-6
TGTGCCAGCAGTTTATGGCAGGGCCAGTCACCCCTCCACTTT
CASSLWQGQSPLHF
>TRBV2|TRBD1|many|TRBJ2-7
TGTGCCAGCAGTGACCCTCCAGGGGGAGCGTCCTACGAGCAGTACTTC
CASSDPPGGASYEQYF
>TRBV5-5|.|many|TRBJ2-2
TGTGCCAGCAGCTCCTCCGGGCTGTCGAACACCGGGGAGCTGTTTTTT
CASSSSGLSNTGELFF
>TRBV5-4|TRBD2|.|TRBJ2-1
TGTGCCAGCAGCTGGAAGCGGGAGGCATCCTACAATGAGCAGTTCTTC
CASSWKREASYNEQFF
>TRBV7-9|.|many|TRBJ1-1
TGTGCCAGCAGCTTAGGGGGCGCCGGCACTGAAGCTTTCTTT
CASSLGGAGTEAFF
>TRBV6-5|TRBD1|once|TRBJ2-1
TGTGCCAGCAGTTACCTTGGGACAGCCAATGAGCAGTTCTTC
CASSYLGTANEQFF
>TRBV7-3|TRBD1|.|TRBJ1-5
TGTGCCAGCAGCATCGACAGGGGGGTCCAGCCCCAGCATTTT
CASSIDRGVQPQHF
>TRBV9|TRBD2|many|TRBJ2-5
TGTGCCAGCAGCCCCCGACTAGGGCGGGGGGGCGTGGAGACCCAGTACTTC
CASSPRLGRGGVETQYF
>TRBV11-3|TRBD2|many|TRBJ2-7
TGTGCCAGCAGCTTATCTAGCGGGAGGTCCTACGAGCAGTACTTC
CASSLSSGRSYEQYF
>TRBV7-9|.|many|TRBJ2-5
TGTGCCAGCAGCCTTCCCACAGGGACGGGGCGAGAGACCCAGTACTTC
CASSLPTGTGRETQYF
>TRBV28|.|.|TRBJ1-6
TGTGCCAGCAGTTTTTTACAGGGCTTGAGGACACCCCTCCACTTT
CASSFLQGLRTPLHF
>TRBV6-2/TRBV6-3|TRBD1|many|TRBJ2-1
TGTGCCAGCAGTCCCGAGGGGGCCCCAGTGAGGGGTGAGCAGTTCTTC
CASSPEGAPVRGEQFF
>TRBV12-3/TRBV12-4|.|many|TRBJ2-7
TGTGCCAGCAGTCGACCGGGGCGGGACGGTACCTACGAGCAGTACTTC
CASSRPGRDGTYEQYF
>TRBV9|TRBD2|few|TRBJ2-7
TGTGCCAGCAGCGTAGAAGGCGGCGGGGGCTACGAGCAGTACTTC
CASSVEGGGGYEQYF
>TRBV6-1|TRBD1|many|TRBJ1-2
TGTGCCAGCAGTGAAGCTGGGACAGTGAACTATGGCTACACCTTC
CASSEAGTVNYGYTF
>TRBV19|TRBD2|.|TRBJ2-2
TGTGCCAGTAGCCGCGACTTCGGGGGGGACACCGGGGAGCTGTTTTTT
CASSRDFGGDTGELFF
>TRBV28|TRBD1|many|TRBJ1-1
TGTGCCAGCAGTTTGACAGGGGGCTACGGAGCTTTCTTT
CASSLTGGYGAFF
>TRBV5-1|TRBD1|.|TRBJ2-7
TGCGCCAGCAGCAAGACAGGGGGCGCATACGAGCAGTACTTC
CASSKTGGAYEQYF
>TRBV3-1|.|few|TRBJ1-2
TGTGCCAGCAGCCGGGAGGGCGTTCACTATGGCTACACCTTC
CASSREGVHYGYTF
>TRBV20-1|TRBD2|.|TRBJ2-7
TGCAGTGCTAGTGGCGGGGGGGCCGGGTACGAGCAGTACTTC
CSASGGGAGYEQYF
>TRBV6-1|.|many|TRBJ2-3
TGTGCCAGCAGGGCGATCACGCAGTATTTT
CASRAITQYF
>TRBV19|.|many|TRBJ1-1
TGTGCCAGTAGTTATATACGGGGGGCTGAAGCTTTCTTT
CASSYIRGAEAFF
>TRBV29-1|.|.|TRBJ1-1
TGCAGCGTTGGTCAGACAGGGAACACTGAAGCTTTCTTT
CSVGQTGNTEAFF
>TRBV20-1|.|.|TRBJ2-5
TGCAGTGCTAGATGGAGAATCCAGCAAGAGACCCAGTACTTC
CSARWRIQQETQYF
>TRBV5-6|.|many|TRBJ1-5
TGTGCCAGCAGCCCCGGGCCGACTCAGCCCCAGCATTTT
CASSPGPTQPQHF
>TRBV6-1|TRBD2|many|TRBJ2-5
TGTGCCAGCAAGGACGGGGGGGCCCGCCAAGAGACCCAGTACTTC
CASKDGGARQETQYF
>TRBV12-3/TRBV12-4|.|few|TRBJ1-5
TGTGCCAGCAGTTTTGAAAGGGCCTACGGTAAGCAGCCCCAGCATTTT
CASSFERAYGKQPQHF
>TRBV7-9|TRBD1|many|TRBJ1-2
TGTGCCAGCAGCCCGGGGGGTCCGACAGGGAGCGGCTACACCTTC
CASSPGGPTGSGYTF
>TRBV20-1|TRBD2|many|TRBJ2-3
TGCAGTGCTAGACCCCAAGGCGGGGGGAATACGCAGTATTTT
CSARPQGGGNTQYF
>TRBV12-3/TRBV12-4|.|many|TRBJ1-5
TGTGCCAGCAGTCTCCAGGCGGATAGCAATCAGCCCCAGCATTTT
CASSLQADSNQPQHF
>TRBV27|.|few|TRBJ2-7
TGTGCCAGCAGTAAAACAGGCTCGAGCTCCTACGAGCAGTACTTC
CASSKTGSSSYEQYF
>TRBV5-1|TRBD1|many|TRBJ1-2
TGCGCCAGCAGGGTGGGACAGTCCTACGGTGGCTACACCTTC
CASRVGQSYGGYTF
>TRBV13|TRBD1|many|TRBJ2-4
TGTGCCAGCAGCATCGGACAGGGTGGAGCCAAAAACATTCAGTACTTC
CASSIGQGGAKNIQYF
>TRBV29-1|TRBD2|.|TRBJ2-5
TGCAGCGTTGAGCTAGCGGGGGGCCGAGAGACCCAGTACTTC
CSVELAGGRETQYF
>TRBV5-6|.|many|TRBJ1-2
TGTGCCAGCAGCTTGGCCCAAGGTGAGGATGGCTACACCTTC
CASSLAQGEDGYTF
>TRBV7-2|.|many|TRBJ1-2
TGTGCCAGCAGCTCAGTCCGGGGCGGGCCTGATGGCTACACCTTC
CASSSVRGGPDGYTF
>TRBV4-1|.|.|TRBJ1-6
TGCGCCAGCAGCCAAGATGGCTATCGGACCCTCCACTTT
CASSQDGYRTLHF
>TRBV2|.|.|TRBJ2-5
TGTGCCAGGATGAGCTTCCGGGGCCAAGAGACCCAGTACTTC
CARMSFRGQETQYF
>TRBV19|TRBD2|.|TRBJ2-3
TGTGCCAGTAGTAGGGCTAGCGGGAGTACGACAGATACGCAGTATTTT
CASSRASGSTTDTQYF
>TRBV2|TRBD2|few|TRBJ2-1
TGTGCCAGCAGCCGCTCGACTAGCGGGATTGAGCAGTTCTTC
CASSRSTSGIEQFF